This entry lists 15 T cell receptor beta chains sequenced from one sample in a study of blood T cell repertoires in COVID-19. Data came from immunoSEQ multiplex PCR; TCRdb stores just in-frame clones and leaves some out. The sample yields 150,000 to 200,000 clones, 82% seen once. Input material: peripheral blood. The source of these receptors is a woman in her seventies with acute or convalescent COVID-19.

The chain has TRBV11-3 and TRBJ2-1; possible D gene TRBD2, 6 bases. Looked up from germline, CDR1 is SGHNT and CDR2 is YENEEA. The CDR3 is 13 amino acids. The V and J ends lost 5 bases and 15 bases respectively, with 20 bases between them. DNA for the CDR3: TGTGCCAGCAGCCGAGGGACTGCGGGACTCCGGTTCTTC. This codes for CASSRGTAGLRFF.

The chain couples TRBV5-4 to TRBJ2-1; D is undetermined. V was cut by 0 bases and J by 4 bases, with 5 bases left in between. The CDR3 sequence is 13 residues long. CDR1 SGHNT and CDR2 YYREEE come from the germline V gene (reference sequence). The CDR3 DNA reads as TGTGCCAGCAGCTTGGAACTGTACAATGAGCAGTTCTTC. It yields the protein CASSLELYNEQFF.

J is TRBJ2-1 and V is TRBV12-3 or TRBV12-4; tentative D call: TRBD1 (5 bases). CDR3 size: 12 residues. V lost 5 bases, J lost 8 bases, and 10 bases lay in between. The CDR3 nucleotides are TGTGCCAGCAGTCAACAGGTCGATGAGCAGTTCTTC. Translated: CASSQQVDEQFF.

The chain couples TRBV4-1 to TRBJ1-5, with 11 positions matching TRBD1. Per germline, CDR1 MGHRA and CDR2 YSYEKL. V was clipped by 3 bases and J by 2 bases; unmatched bases: 6. The CDR3 has 17 residues. CDR3 nucleotide sequence: TGCGCCAGCAGCCAGGGACAGGGGGTGAGGGGCAATCAGCCCCAGCATTTT. It codes for CASSQGQGVRGNQPQHF.

The V and J genes are TRBV5-1 and TRBJ2-3; 7 bases fit TRBD1. The CDR3 loop spans 15 amino acids. CDR1 is SGHRS and CDR2 is YFSETQ in the germline V gene. V was pared by 8 bases and J by 3 bases, with 12 bases of the junction left unmatched. The DNA for the CDR3 is TGCGCCAGACCGACAGGGTCTTTGTGGACAGATACGCAGTATTTT. Protein sequence: CARPTGSLWTDTQYF.

This clone was counted between two and nine times. The V gene is TRBV7-2, the J gene TRBJ1-6, with 10 bases that match TRBD1. Per germline, CDR1 SGHTA and CDR2 FQGNSA. CDR3 length: 15 residues. V was pared by 4 bases and J by 7 bases, with 4 bases of the junction left unmatched. Here the CDR3 DNA reads TGTGCCAGCAGCTACCGGGACAGGGGCAATTCACCCCTCCACTTT. This encodes CASSYRDRGNSPLHF.

The V and J genes are TRBV5-4 and TRBJ2-3; 10 positions match TRBD1. The V and J ends lost 1 base and 5 bases, in that order; junction bases with no gene match: 7. This CDR3 has 16 amino acids. In germline, CDR1 is SGHNT, CDR2 YYREEE (reference sequence). The CDR3 nucleotides read TGTGCCAGCAGCTTGAGGTCCGGGACAGGGGTAGATACGCAGTATTTT. Translation gives CASSLRSGTGVDTQYF.

The chain is built from TRBV7-9 and TRBJ2-7; D unresolved. Germline CDR1 reads SEHNR; CDR2 reads FQNEAQ (reference sequence). The CDR3 has 14 residues. V was pared by 4 bases and J by 0 bases, with 10 bases between. The CDR3 coding sequence is TGTGCCAGCAGCTCGATAGCAAACTCCTACGAGCAGTACTTC. It specifies CASSSIANSYEQYF.

The V and J genes are TRBV6-5 and TRBJ2-2, with 10 nucleotides matching TRBD1. CDR3 size: 16 residues. Germline CDR1 and CDR2: MNHEY and SVGAGI. The trim removed 4 bases at V and 5 bases at J, leaving 7 bases unmatched. The DNA of the CDR3 is TGTGCCAGCAGTTCACCTCCGGGACAGGGGACCGGGGAGCTGTTTTTT. It yields the protein CASSSPPGQGTGELFF.

The chain uses TRBV4-1 and TRBJ2-5; no clear D gene. This CDR3 comprises 15 residues. The V gene lost 1 base and the J gene lost 2 bases, with 11 bases spanning the gap. Per germline, CDR1 MGHRA and CDR2 YSYEKL. The CDR3 spells CASSQAISGQETQYF. For the CDR3, the DNA is TGCGCCAGCAGCCAAGCCATCTCCGGTCAAGAGACCCAGTACTTC.

The rearrangement uses TRBV5-8 and TRBJ1-1, with a possible D match to TRBD1 (5 bases). Germline lookup yields CDR1 SGHTS and CDR2 YDEGEE. Trimming left V 0 bases short and J 6 bases short, with 9 bases between. The CDR3 totals 13 residues. This CDR3 is CASSLAGRAEAFF. In nucleotides, the CDR3 is TGTGCCAGCAGCTTGGCAGGGCGTGCTGAAGCTTTCTTT. The complete variable domain, with remaining parts taken from reference TRBV5-8 and TRBJ1-1, reads EAGVTQSPTHLIKTRGQQATLRCSPISGHTSVYWYQQALGLGLQFLLWYDEGEERNRGNFPPRFSGRQFPNYSSELNVNALELEDSALYLCASSLAGRAEAFFGQGTRLTVV.

For this clone: A junction boundary mismatches the germline segment, possibly from a read error. The V call is TRBV7-7, the J call TRBJ1-5; 7 bases fit TRBD1. The V gene's germline CDR1 is SSHAT and CDR2 FNYEAQ (reference sequence). The CDR3 has 15 amino acids. The CDR3: CASSQATGLNQPQHF. The CDR3 DNA sequence: TGTGCTAGCAGCCAGGCGACAGGGCTCAATCAGCCCCAGCATTTT.

The chain joins TRBV24-1 to TRBJ2-2; tentative D call: TRBD2 (6 bases). Germline CDR1 reads KGHDR; CDR2 reads SFDVKD. The CDR3 has 17 amino acids. Trimming shortened V by 4 bases and J by 4 bases, and 18 bases separated the two germline ends. The CDR3 is CATSDSSPGTFTGELFF. CDR3 DNA: TGTGCCACCAGTGACTCGTCTCCCGGGACTTTCACCGGGGAGCTGTTTTTT.

The rearrangement uses TRBV25-1 and TRBJ2-3; D ambiguous. Trimming stripped 5 bases from V and 4 bases from J, with 10 bases between. Germline V gene sequence: CDR1 MGHDK, CDR2 SYGVNS. The CDR3 is made up of 13 amino acids. In DNA, the CDR3 is TGTGCCAGCAGTCCTCATGAGGCAGATACGCAGTATTTT. Translating it yields CASSPHEADTQYF.

The V and J genes are TRBV10-3 and TRBJ1-2, with unresolved D. The CDR3 totals 11 residues. V dropped 5 bases and J dropped 7 bases, with 8 bases sitting between them. CDR1 is ENHRY and CDR2 is SYGVKD in the germline V gene. This CDR3 is CAISSAGGYTF. CDR3 coding DNA: TGTGCCATCAGTTCAGCGGGTGGCTACACCTTC.